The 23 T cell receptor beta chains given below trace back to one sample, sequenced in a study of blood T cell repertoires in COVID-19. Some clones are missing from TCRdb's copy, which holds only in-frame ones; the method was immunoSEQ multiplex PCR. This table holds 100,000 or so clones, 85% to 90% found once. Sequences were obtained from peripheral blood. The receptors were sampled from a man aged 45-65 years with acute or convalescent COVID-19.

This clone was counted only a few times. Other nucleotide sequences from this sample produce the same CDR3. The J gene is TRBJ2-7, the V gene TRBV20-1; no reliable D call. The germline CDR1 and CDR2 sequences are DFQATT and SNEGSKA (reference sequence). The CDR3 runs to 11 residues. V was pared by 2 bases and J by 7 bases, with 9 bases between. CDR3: CSARSGHEQYF. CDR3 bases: TGCAGTGCTAGAAGTGGGCATGAGCAGTACTTC.

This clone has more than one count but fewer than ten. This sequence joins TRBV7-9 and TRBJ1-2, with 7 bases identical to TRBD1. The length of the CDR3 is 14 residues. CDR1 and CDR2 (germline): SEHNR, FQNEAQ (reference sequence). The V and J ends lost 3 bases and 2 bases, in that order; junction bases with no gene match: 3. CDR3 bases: TGTGCCAGCAGCTTGTTACAGGGGAACTATGGCTACACCTTC. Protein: CASSLLQGNYGYTF.

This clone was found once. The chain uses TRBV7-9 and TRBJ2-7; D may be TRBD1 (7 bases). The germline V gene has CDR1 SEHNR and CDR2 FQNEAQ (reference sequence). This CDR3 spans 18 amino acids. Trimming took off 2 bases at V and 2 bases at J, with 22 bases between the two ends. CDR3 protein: CASSLFGGVQGSTYEQYF. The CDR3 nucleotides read TGTGCCAGCAGCTTATTCGGCGGGGTACAGGGGTCAACCTACGAGCAGTACTTC.

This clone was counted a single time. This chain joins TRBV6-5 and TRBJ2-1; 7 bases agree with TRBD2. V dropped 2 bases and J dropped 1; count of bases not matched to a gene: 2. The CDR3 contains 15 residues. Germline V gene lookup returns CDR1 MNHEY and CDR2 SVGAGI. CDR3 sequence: CASSYRRESYNEQFF. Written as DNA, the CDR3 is TGTGCCAGCAGTTACCGGCGGGAGTCCTACAATGAGCAGTTCTTC.

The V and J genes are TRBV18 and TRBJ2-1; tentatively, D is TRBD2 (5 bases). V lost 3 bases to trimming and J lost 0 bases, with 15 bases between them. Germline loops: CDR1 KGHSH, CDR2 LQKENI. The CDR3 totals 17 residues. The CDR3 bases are TGTGCCAGCTCACCCTGGGTCGGGGAGAGCTCCTACAATGAGCAGTTCTTC. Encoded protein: CASSPWVGESSYNEQFF.

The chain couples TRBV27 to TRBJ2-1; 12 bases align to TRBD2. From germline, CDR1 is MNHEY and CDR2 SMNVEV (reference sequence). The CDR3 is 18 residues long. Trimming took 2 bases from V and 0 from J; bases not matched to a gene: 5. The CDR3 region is CASSLRTSGTLSYNEQFF. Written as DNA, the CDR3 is TGTGCCAGCAGTTTAAGGACTAGCGGGACACTCTCCTACAATGAGCAGTTCTTC.

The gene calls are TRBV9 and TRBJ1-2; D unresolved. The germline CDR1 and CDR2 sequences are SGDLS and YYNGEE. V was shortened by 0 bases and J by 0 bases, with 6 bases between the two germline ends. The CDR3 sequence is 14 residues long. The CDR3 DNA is TGTGCCAGCAGCGTAGATCAGACTAACTATGGCTACACCTTC. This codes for CASSVDQTNYGYTF.

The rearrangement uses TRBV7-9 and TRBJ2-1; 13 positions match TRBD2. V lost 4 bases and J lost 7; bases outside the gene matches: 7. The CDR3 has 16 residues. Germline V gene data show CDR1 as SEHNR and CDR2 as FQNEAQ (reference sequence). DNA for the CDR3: TGTGCCAGCAGCTCGCCGACTAGCGGGAGGTGGAATGAGCAGTTCTTC. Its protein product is CASSSPTSGRWNEQFF.

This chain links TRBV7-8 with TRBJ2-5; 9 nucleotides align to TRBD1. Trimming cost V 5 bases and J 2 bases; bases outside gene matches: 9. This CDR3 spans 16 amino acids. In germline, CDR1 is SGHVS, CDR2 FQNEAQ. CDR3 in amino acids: CASSVGQGGEQETQYF. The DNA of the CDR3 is TGTGCCAGCAGCGTGGGACAGGGAGGGGAGCAAGAGACCCAGTACTTC.

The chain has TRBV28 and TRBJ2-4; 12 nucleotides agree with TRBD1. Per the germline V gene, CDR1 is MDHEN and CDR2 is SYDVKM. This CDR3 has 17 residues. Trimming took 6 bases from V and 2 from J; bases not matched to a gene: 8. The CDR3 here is CASRPPGTGGTKNIQYF. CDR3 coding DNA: TGTGCCAGCAGGCCCCCCGGGACAGGGGGCACCAAAAACATTCAGTACTTC.

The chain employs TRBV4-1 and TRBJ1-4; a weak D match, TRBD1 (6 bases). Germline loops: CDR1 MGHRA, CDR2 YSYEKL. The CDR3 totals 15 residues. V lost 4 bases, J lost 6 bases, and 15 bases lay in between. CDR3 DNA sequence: TGCGCCAGCAGCCGTGGGGGGGCAGGTGATGAAAAACTGTTTTTT. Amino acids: CASSRGGAGDEKLFF.

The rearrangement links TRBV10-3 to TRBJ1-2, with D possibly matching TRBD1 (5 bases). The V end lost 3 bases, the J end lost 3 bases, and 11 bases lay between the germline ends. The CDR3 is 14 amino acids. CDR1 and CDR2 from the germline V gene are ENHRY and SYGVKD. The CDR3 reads CAISDFGGYYGYTF. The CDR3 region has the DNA TGTGCCATCAGTGATTTCGGGGGGTACTATGGCTACACCTTC.

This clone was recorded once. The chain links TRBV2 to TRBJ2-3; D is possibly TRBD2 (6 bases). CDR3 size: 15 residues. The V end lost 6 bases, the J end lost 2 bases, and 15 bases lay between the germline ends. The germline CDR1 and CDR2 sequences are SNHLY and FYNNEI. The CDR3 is CASRGVSGPTDTQYF. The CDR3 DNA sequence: TGTGCCAGCAGGGGCGTGAGCGGGCCCACAGATACGCAGTATTTT.

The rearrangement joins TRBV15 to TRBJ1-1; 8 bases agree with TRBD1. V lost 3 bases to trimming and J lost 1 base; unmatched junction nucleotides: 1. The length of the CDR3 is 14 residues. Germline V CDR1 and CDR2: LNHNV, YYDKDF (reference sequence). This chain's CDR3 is CATSRGTGNTEAFF. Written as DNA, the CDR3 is TGTGCCACCAGCAGGGGGACAGGGAACACTGAAGCTTTCTTT.

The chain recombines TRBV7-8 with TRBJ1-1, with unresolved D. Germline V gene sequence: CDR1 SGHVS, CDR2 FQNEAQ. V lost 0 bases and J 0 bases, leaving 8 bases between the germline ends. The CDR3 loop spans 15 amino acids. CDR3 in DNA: TGTGCCAGCAGCTTAGCGATGAGTCTGAACACTGAAGCTTTCTTT. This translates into CASSLAMSLNTEAFF.

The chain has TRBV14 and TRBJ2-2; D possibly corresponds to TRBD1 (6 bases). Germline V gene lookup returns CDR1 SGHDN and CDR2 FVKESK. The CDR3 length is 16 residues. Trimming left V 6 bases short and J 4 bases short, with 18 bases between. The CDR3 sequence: CASSLRGQSFTGELFF. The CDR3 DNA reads TGTGCCAGCAGTCTTCGTGGACAGAGTTTCACCGGGGAGCTGTTTTTT.

Here the CDR3 reads CASSRPGLAGETQYF. CDR3 coding DNA: TGTGCCAGCAGCCGACCGGGACTAGCGGGAGAGACCCAGTACTTC. V and J are TRBV3-1 (or the pseudogene TRBV3-2) and TRBJ2-5; TRBD2 matches 12 bases. Trimming removed 4 bases from V and 4 bases from J; junction bases left unmatched: 4. CDR1 is LGHDT and CDR2 is YNNKEL in the germline V gene (reference sequence). The CDR3 length is 15 residues.

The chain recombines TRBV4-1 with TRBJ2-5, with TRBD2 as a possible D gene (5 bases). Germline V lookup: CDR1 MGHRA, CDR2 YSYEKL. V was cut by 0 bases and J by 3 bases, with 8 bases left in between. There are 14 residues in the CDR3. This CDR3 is CASSQDTGKETQYF. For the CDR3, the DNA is TGCGCCAGCAGCCAAGATACGGGAAAAGAGACCCAGTACTTC.

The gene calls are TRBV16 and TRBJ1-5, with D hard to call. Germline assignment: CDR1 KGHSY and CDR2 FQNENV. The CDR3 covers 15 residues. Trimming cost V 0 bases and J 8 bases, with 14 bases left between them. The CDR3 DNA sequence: TGTGCCAGCAGCCAATCCAACCGGTTCGGGGAGCCCCAGCATTTT. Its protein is CASSQSNRFGEPQHF.

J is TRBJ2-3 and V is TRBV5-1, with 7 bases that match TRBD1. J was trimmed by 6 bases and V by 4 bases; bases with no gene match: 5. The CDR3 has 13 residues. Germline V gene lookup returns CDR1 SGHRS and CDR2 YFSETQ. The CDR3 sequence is CASSVGGFDTQYF. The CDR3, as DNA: TGCGCCAGCAGCGTAGGGGGCTTTGATACGCAGTATTTT.

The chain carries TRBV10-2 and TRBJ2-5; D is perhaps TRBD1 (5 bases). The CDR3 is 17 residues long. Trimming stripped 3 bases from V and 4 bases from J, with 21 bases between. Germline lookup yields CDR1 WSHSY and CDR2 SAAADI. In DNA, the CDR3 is TGCGCCAGCAGTGATAACCCCAGGGTTGGATGGGGAGAGACCCAGTACTTC. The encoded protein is CASSDNPRVGWGETQYF.

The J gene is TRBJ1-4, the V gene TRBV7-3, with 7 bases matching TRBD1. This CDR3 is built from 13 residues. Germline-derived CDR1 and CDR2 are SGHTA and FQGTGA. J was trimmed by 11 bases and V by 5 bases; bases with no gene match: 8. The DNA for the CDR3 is TGTGCCAGCAGCAACGACAGGGTCGATAAACTGTTTTTT. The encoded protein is CASSNDRVDKLFF.

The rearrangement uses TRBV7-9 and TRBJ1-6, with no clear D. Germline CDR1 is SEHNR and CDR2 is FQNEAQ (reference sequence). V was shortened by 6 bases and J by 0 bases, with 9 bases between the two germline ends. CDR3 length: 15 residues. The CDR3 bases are TGTGCCAGCAGGGTGGGGAGCTCCTATAATTCACCCCTCCACTTT. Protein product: CASRVGSSYNSPLHF.